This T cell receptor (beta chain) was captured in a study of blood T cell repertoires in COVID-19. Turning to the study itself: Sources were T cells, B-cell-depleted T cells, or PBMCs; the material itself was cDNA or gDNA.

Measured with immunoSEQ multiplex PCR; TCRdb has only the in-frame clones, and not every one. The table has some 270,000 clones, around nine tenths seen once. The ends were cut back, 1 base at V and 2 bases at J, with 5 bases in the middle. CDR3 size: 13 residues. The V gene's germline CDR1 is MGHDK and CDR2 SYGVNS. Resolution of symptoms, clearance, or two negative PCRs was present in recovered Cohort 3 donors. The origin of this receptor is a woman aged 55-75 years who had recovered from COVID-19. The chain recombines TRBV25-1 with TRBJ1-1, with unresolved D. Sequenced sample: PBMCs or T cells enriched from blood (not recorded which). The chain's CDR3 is CASSEFINTEAFF. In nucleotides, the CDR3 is TGTGCCAGCAGTGAATTTATAAACACTGAAGCTTTCTTT.